Below are 9 T cell receptor beta chains sequenced from a single sample in a study of cytomegalovirus exposure and HLA in healthy donors (dated by TCRdb to the late 2010s). The library was prepared using the immunoSEQ multiplex PCR assay. For the multiplex PCR, a mixture combining 60 forward primers for TCR Vbeta segments and 13 reverse primers for TCR Jbeta segments was used. The table comes from immuneACCESS by way of TCRdb, which keeps in-frame sequences with V and J called. Part of the clones is missing from these tables; in studies checked, under half for an unresolved V gene and the rest for unknown reasons. For this sample there are 200,000 to 250,000 clones; roughly 82% appear just once. The biggest ten clones account for around 5.7% of the sample. The specimen sequenced was PBMCs. These receptors were collected from a woman between 40 and 55 years old in good health and CMV-seropositive.

The chain uses TRBV28 and TRBJ2-7; D might be TRBD1 (6 bases). CDR3 length equals 16 residues. Germline V gene data show CDR1 as MDHEN and CDR2 as SYDVKM. V gave up 6 bases and J gave up 2 bases, with 20 bases separating them. CDR3 amino acids: CASSSPLTGYPYEQYF. DNA of the CDR3: TGTGCCAGCAGCTCACCCCTCACAGGGTACCCCTACGAGCAGTACTTC.

V gene TRBV11-3 combines with J gene TRBJ2-5; D not certain. This CDR3 region has 15 residues. Trimming pared 5 bases from V and 0 bases from J, leaving 13 bases between. Germline values: CDR1 SGHNT, CDR2 YENEEA. CDR3 DNA sequence: TGTGCCAGCAGCCCCCCAATCGGGTACCAAGAGACCCAGTACTTC. Amino acids: CASSPPIGYQETQYF.

V and J are TRBV7-2 and TRBJ2-7; TRBD2 matches at 7 bases. J was trimmed by 0 bases and V by 5 bases; bases with no gene match: 4. The germline gives CDR1 SGHTA, CDR2 FQGNSA. The CDR3 covers 14 residues. This CDR3 reads CASSVSGGSYEQYF. In DNA, the CDR3 is TGTGCCAGCAGCGTCTCGGGGGGCTCCTACGAGCAGTACTTC.

The J gene is TRBJ2-1, the V gene TRBV6-6, with 8 bases matching TRBD1. The CDR3 runs 14 residues. Unmatched junction bases numbered 3, after V lost 6 bases and J lost 2 bases. The germline V gene encodes CDR1 MNHNY and CDR2 SVGAGI (reference sequence). CDR3 protein: CASSPDRAYNEQFF. For the CDR3, the DNA is TGTGCCAGCAGCCCGGACAGGGCCTACAATGAGCAGTTCTTC.

This rearrangement joins TRBV15 to TRBJ2-1; 7 bases are a match to TRBD1. CDR3 length equals 14 residues. Germline CDR1 and CDR2: LNHNV and YYDKDF (reference sequence). V dropped 5 bases and J dropped 8; count of bases not matched to a gene: 9. The CDR3 loop reads CATSYRQGDDEQFF. CDR3 DNA sequence: TGTGCCACCAGCTATCGACAGGGTGACGATGAGCAGTTCTTC.

The chain recombines TRBV30 with TRBJ1-3; maybe TRBD1 (6 bases). This CDR3 has 17 amino acids. Trimming took 5 bases from V and 1 from J, leaving 21 bases between them. Germline CDR1 and CDR2: GTSNPN and SVGIG (reference sequence). The CDR3 sequence is CAWWARGKRGSGNTIYF. DNA for the CDR3: TGTGCCTGGTGGGCCAGGGGAAAGCGAGGATCTGGAAACACCATATATTTT.

This clone was counted a single time. The genes are TRBV28 and TRBJ1-1, with D uncertain. This CDR3 has 10 amino acids. From germline, CDR1 is MDHEN and CDR2 SYDVKM. V lost 10 bases and J lost 11, with 14 bases in between. The CDR3: CATTRGPAFF. Here the CDR3 DNA reads TGTGCCACCACCCGGGGTCCCGCTTTCTTT.

The V and J genes are TRBV27 and TRBJ2-6, with 7 bases lining up with TRBD1. V trimming: 5 bases; J trimming: 0 bases; junction bases outside the gene matches: 10. Germline CDR1 is MNHEY and CDR2 is SMNVEV (reference sequence). This CDR3 is 18 amino acids long. The CDR3 protein is CASSHWGTVASGANVLTF. The DNA of the CDR3 is TGTGCCAGCAGTCACTGGGGGACAGTGGCCTCTGGGGCCAACGTCCTGACTTTC.

The chain links TRBV7-9 to TRBJ1-1, with unresolved D. The CDR3 length is 14 residues. Germline V lookup: CDR1 SEHNR, CDR2 FQNEAQ (reference sequence). V was trimmed by 3 bases and J by 8 bases, leaving 16 bases between them. The CDR3 nucleotides are TGTGCCAGCAGCTTTCAAAGGTGGGGAGCCGAAGCTTTCTTT. Encoded protein: CASSFQRWGAEAFF.